This TCR beta chain was observed in a study of blood T cell repertoires in COVID-19. Study overall: PBMCs, B-cell-depleted T cells, or T cells were the source of the cDNA or gDNA that made up the material.

Data came from immunoSEQ multiplex PCR; TCRdb stores just in-frame clones and leaves some out. The sample yields about 150,000 clones, just over 85% seen once. Per germline, CDR1 MGHDK and CDR2 SYGVNS. The CDR3 totals 15 residues. V was clipped by 2 bases and J by 9 bases; unmatched bases: 6. Material for sequencing was peripheral blood. The chain couples TRBV25-1 to TRBJ2-1, with 11 bases aligning to TRBD2. This TCR came from a man between 65 and 85 years old with acute or convalescent COVID-19. The CDR3 region is CASSETLAGESEQFF. Here the CDR3 DNA reads TGTGCCAGCAGTGAAACACTAGCGGGAGAAAGTGAGCAGTTCTTC. The full variable domain, rest sourced from reference TRBV25-1 and TRBJ2-1, is EADIYQTPRYLVIGTGKKITLECSQTMGHDKMYWYQQDPGMELHLIHYSYGVNSTEKGDLSSESTVSRIRTEHFPLTLESARPSHTSQYLCASSETLAGESEQFFGPGTRLTVL.